This T cell receptor beta chain was identified during a study of T cells in narcolepsy. Overall study findings and caveats: Same-patient CSF and blood CD4+ T cell clonotypes included HCRT-specific and TRIB2-specific autoreactive ones.

Clones were read by immunoSEQ multiplex PCR, and TCRdb kept only the in-frame ones, dropping some. In the table there are about 41,000 clones, approximately 88% of which are singletons. Notes on this clone: Antigen: not known.

Germline CDR1 and CDR2: GTSNPN and SVGIG (reference sequence). V was shortened by 3 bases and J by 11 bases, with 19 bases between the two germline ends. This CDR3 comprises 13 residues. This TCR came from a human donor with narcolepsy. V gene TRBV30 combines with J gene TRBJ1-2; D gene ambiguous. Sequencing was performed on CD45RA- memory CD4+ T cells from PBMCs. The CDR3 DNA reads TGTGCCTGGAGACGCGAGAATGGGGTGGGTTACACCTTC. This translates into CAWRRENGVGYTF.